This entry concerns a single TCR beta chain. The clone's antigen remains unknown. As the CDR3 is not closed by the conserved phenylalanine or tryptophan, this likely results from a read error. The record originates from a study of tumor-infiltrating lymphocytes in primary liver carcinoma (dated by TCRdb to 2015 to 2018). Describing the broader study: The five patients, three men and two women aged 30 to 69 years, had hepatocellular carcinoma (four) or combined HCC and intrahepatic cholangiocarcinoma (one). A total of 35 or so specimens from 5 patients underwent TCRbeta repertoire sequencing, comprising some 25 tumor regions, 5 adjacent noncancerous liver tissues and 5 peripheral blood samples. The 25 tumor region samples were profiled with Agilent mRNA microarrays so that TCRbeta repertoire diversity could be related to the local molecular phenotype. Roughly 3.65 to 7.13 million productive TCRbeta reads were obtained per sample, and no significant difference in read depth was found between tissue types. Technical replicate repertoires showed high reproducibility, with mean shared-clone rates approximately 0.87 and correlation coefficients above 0.95. For each liver tumor, the study sampled five regions along with adjacent normal tissue and blood, and applied TCRbeta repertoire sequencing, expression microarrays and whole-exome sequencing. The tumors of the five patients were staged as T1-T3 N0M0, with maximum diameters ranging from roughly 4.2 to 11 cm.

Without any cell sorting, total RNA and DNA were co-extracted from about 20-30 mg of bulk tissue using the AllPrep DNA/RNA mini kit. Surgical resection was performed in China between late 2015 and 2016 on a handful of patients with histopathologically diagnosed primary liver carcinoma. Patients had chronic HBV infection and were treatment-naive at sampling. Each tumor was sampled at five spatially separated regions: the tumor centre plus the superior, inferior, left-lateral and right-lateral poles. Histological examination found more than 85% viable tumor cells in every tumor sample. Fresh tumor and adjacent tissue pieces were bisected, with one half stored in RNAlater at -80 degrees C and the other half sent for histology. The CDR3 spans 15 amino acids, including both terminal residues. Only the CDR3 DNA stays, 45 bases, in frame from base 1. Taken from the germline V gene, the CDR1 and CDR2 loops are SQVTM and ANQGSEA.

A constant-region primer and ProtoScript II reverse transcriptase were used to reverse-transcribe TCRbeta-specific cDNA from 500 ng total RNA. The TCRbeta libraries were prepared through three rounds of nested multiplex PCR following a slightly modified ARM-PCR procedure. Multiplex TRBV1-TRBV30 forward primers and a Cbeta reverse primer were used in the first two PCR rounds, each of which was run for roughly 9 cycles. A final 25-cycle PCR with Deep VentR polymerase added sample barcodes and Illumina adapters. Before sequencing, amplicons of 200-500 bp were purified from gel using a QIAquick gel extraction kit. An Illumina HiSeq 2500 was used to sequence the TCRbeta amplicons, generating 250-bp paired-end reads. For the original study's pipeline: Quality trimming of reads was performed with Trimmomatic v0.33, and paired reads were merged with FLASH v1.2.11 so that full CDR3 sequences could be recovered. MiGEC v1.2.1b assigned V, D and J germline segments to the rearranged TCRbeta sequences. Clonotype statistics and Shannon-Wiener diversity indices were computed with VDJtools v1.0.0. Except for diversity analysis, only the 250 most abundant clonotypes of each sample were used in subsequent analyses to reduce sampling bias. TCRdb trimmed the raw reads at Q25, called clones with MiXCR and kept productive beta chains. A single entry per CDR3 protein holds the most common genes and DNA from its merged rows. The V and J calls reflect TCRdb's pipeline rather than the authors' work. The sample includes fewer than 250,000 distinct CDR3 sequences, with approximately 80% observed a single time. Of the sample, over 15% falls within the top ten clones.

Beyond this particular receptor, the publication reports: Compared with blood, tumors had a significantly larger share of the repertoire taken up by the top 250 clones (p = 0.039). Only the TCR beta chain was sequenced, which likely underestimates true repertoire diversity because unpaired alpha chains were not captured. Only about 7.5-25% of top clones were found in all five regions of a tumor, suggesting spatial heterogeneity of tumor-infiltrating T cells. Pairs of tumor regions showed greater repertoire overlap (mean 36%) than tumor-adjacent pairs (17%) or tumor-blood pairs (roughly 15%), which is consistent with antigen-driven expansion. Comparison of CD4+ and CD8+ T cell repertoires was precluded by the use of bulk unsorted samples. With just a handful of patients in the study, the authors point out that the findings should be validated in a larger study.

In this chain, TRBV29-1 is recombined with TRBJ2-2; 9 bases in the middle match TRBD2. The origin of this receptor is a middle-aged man with primary liver carcinoma and hepatitis B virus infection. Sequenced material: tumor tissue from primary liver carcinoma. The DNA sequence reads TGCAGCGTTGGGACTAGCGCGGCTAACACCGGGAAGCTGTTTCTT. Translation gives CSVGTSAANTGKLFL.